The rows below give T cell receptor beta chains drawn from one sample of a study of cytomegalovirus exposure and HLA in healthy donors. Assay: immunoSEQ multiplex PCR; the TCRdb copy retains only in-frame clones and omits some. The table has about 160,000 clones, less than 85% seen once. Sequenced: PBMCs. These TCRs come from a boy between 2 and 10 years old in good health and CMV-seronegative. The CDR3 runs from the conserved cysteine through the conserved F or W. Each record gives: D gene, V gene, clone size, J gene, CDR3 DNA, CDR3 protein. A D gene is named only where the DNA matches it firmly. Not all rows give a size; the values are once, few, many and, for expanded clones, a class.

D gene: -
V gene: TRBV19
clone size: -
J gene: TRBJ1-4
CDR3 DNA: TGTGCCAGTAGTGTAACGGGACTTTATGAAAAACTGTTTTTT
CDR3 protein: CASSVTGLYEKLFF

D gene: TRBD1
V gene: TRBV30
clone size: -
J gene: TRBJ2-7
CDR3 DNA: TGTGCCTGGAGCTGGGACAGGGTCTCCAACGAGCAGTACTTC
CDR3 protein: CAWSWDRVSNEQYF

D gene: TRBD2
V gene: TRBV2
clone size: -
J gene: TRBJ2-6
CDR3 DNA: TGTGCCAGCAGTGAAGCGCGGGGGAGCTCTGGGGCCAACGTCCTGACTTTC
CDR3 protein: CASSEARGSSGANVLTF

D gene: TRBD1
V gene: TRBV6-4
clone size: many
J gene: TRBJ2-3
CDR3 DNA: TGTGCCAGCAGTGCGTTCCAGGGGGAAGGGACAGATACGCAGTATTTT
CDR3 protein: CASSAFQGEGTDTQYF

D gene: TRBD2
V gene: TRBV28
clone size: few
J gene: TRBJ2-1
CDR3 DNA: TGTGCCAGCAGTTTCCCCGGGACTAGCTACAATGAGCAGTTCTTC
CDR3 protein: CASSFPGTSYNEQFF

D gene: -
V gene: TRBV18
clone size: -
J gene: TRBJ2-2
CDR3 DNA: TGTGCCAGCTCAACACTCACTCAGTCCCGGGACACGACCGGGGAGCTGTTTTTT
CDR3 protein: CASSTLTQSRDTTGELFF

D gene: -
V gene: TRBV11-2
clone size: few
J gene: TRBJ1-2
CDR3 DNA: TGTGCCAGCAGCTTAGGGGGGGGCGGGGGCTATGGCTACACCTTC
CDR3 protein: CASSLGGGGGYGYTF

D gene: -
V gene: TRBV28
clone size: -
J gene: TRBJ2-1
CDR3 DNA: TGTGCCAGCAGTTTATTTGATAGCTCCTACAATGAGCAGTTCTTC
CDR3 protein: CASSLFDSSYNEQFF

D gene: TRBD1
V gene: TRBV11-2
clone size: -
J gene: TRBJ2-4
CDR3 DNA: TGTGCCAGCAGCCTAGGAGCTCCCCGGGACAGAAAAAACATTCAGTACTTC
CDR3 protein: CASSLGAPRDRKNIQYF

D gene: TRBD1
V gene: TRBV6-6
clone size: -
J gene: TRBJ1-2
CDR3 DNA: TGTGCCAGCAGAGAAACAGGGGTCTATGGCTACACCTTC
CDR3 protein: CASRETGVYGYTF

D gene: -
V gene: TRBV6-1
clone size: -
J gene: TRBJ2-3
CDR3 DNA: TGTGCTTCGGAGTTGGGTAGGGATACGCAGTATTTT
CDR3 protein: CASELGRDTQYF

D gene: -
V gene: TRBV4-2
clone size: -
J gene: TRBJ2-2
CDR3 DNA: TGTGCCAGCAGCCAAGAACTCCGACTCACCGGGGAGCTGTTTTTT
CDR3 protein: CASSQELRLTGELFF

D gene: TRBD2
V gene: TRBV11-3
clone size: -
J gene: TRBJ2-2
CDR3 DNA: TGTGCCAGCAGCCGCGGACTAGCGGGAGTTGCCGGGGAGCTGTTTTTT
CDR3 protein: CASSRGLAGVAGELFF

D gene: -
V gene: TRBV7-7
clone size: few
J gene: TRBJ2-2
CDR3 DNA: TGTGCTAGCAGCTTAGAGGGGGTCTTCCGGACCGGGGAGCTGTTTTTT
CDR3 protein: CASSLEGVFRTGELFF

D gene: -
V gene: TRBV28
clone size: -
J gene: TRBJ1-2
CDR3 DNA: TGTGCCAGCAGTGCACAGGGTGATGGCTACACCTTC
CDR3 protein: CASSAQGDGYTF

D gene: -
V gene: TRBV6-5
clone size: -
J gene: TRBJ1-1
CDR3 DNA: TGTGCCAGCAGCCACTTACAGGGATACACTGAAGCTTTCTTT
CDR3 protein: CASSHLQGYTEAFF

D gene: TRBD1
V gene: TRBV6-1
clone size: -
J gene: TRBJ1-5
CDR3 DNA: TGTGCCACTCGACAGGGGAATCAGCCCCAGCATTTT
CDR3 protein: CATRQGNQPQHF

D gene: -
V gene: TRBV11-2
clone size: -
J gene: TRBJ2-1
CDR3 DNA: TGTGCCAGCAGCCCAAGGGGGGCGGGAGCGTACAATGAGCAGTTCTTC
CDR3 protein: CASSPRGAGAYNEQFF

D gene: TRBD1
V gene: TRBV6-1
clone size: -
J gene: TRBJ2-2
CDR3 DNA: TGTGCCAGCAGTGAAGAGACAGGGGACCCCGGGGAGCTGTTTTTT
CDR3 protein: CASSEETGDPGELFF

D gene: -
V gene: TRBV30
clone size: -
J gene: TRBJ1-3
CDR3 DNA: TGTGCCTGGAGGCAGGGGACTGGAAACACCATATATTTT
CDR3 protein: CAWRQGTGNTIYF

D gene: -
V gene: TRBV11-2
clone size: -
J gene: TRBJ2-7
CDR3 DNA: TGTGCCAGCAGTTCCCTCGGGGCCTACGAGCAGTACTTC
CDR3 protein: CASSSLGAYEQYF

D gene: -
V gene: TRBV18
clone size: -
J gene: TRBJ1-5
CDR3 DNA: TGTGCCAGCTCAGGACAGAATCAGCCCCAGCATTTT
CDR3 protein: CASSGQNQPQHF

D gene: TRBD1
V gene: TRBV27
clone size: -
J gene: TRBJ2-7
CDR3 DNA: TGTGCCAGCAGTGGGGACAGTTTAACCTACGAGCAGTACTTC
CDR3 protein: CASSGDSLTYEQYF

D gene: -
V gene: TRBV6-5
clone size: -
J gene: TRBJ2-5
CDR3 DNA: TGTGCCAGCAGTGCAACAGGGGAGGCGGAGACCCAGTACTTC
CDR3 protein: CASSATGEAETQYF

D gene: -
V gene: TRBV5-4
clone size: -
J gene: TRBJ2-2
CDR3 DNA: TGTGCCAGCAGCCCGTCTATCAACACCGGGGAGCTGTTTTTT
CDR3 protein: CASSPSINTGELFF

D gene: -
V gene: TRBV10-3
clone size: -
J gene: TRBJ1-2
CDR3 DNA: TGTGCCATCAGTGAGAACGGGGGGAAATATGGCTACACCTTC
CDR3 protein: CAISENGGKYGYTF

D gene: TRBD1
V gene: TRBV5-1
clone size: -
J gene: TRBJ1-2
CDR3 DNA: TGCGCCAGCAGCTTGGAAGCCACAGGGGGCGACTATGGCTACACCTTC
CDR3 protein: CASSLEATGGDYGYTF

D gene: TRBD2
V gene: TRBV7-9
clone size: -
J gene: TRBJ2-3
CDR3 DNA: TGTGCCAGCAGCTTAGCCCTTAGCGGGAGGGCGAACGTTACGCAGTATTTT
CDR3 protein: CASSLALSGRANVTQYF

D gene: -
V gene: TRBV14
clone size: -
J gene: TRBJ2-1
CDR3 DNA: TGTGCCAGCAGCCAAACGTCGTCCCCTAGCTCCTACAATGAGCAGTTCTTC
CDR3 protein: CASSQTSSPSSYNEQFF

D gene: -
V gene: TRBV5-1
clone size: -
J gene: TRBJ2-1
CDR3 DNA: TGCGCCAGCGGAGGAGGGTGGAGCTCCTACAATGAGCAGTTCTTC
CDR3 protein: CASGGGWSSYNEQFF